This T cell receptor beta chain is from a study of chemoradiotherapy in HPV16-positive cancers. Findings and caveats of the study: The functional HPV-specific definition rests on just a couple of HPV16-positive patients.

Samples were taken several times over chemoradiotherapy. Per germline, CDR1 MNHNS and CDR2 SASEGT. V dropped 2 bases and J dropped 3; count of bases not matched to a gene: 6. This CDR3 region has 15 residues. To note about this clone: Its cognate antigen is unknown.

Profiled with immunoSEQ multiplex PCR; TCRdb holds only in-frame clones, not every one. The data show under 4,000 clones, approximately 80% seen once. Sample collection was performed from a patient who underwent chemoradiotherapy. The receptor was isolated from a human donor with HPV-associated anogenital cancer. The chain carries TRBV6-1 and TRBJ2-7; 8 nucleotides line up with TRBD1. CDR3 coding DNA: TGTGCCAGCAGTGAAATCGAAACAGGGGGCTACGAGCAGTACTTC. Translated: CASSEIETGGYEQYF.